This paragraph covers one T cell receptor beta chain sequence. These data come from a study of blood T cell repertoires in COVID-19. The germline CDR1 and CDR2 sequences are SGHRS and YFSETQ. V was trimmed by 1 base and J by 5 bases, leaving 15 bases between them. The CDR3 consists of 15 residues. In the authors' workflow: Nucleated cell number was recorded as an estimate derived from reference gene primer amplification. The assay was immunoSEQ multiplex PCR, and TCRdb's table has in-frame clones only and misses some. D and trimming were read from the DNA, whereas the V and J calls and clone size are those reported in that table. The sample carries some 180,000 clones, 90% recorded once.

The sequence was collected from a man aged 45 to 65 with acute or convalescent COVID-19. The rearrangement joins TRBV5-1 to TRBJ2-5; D perhaps matches TRBD2 (5 bases). Material: peripheral blood. The CDR3 DNA is TGCGCCAGCAGCTTGCGACGGGGTTCTGAGGAGACCCAGTACTTC. Translation: CASSLRRGSEETQYF.